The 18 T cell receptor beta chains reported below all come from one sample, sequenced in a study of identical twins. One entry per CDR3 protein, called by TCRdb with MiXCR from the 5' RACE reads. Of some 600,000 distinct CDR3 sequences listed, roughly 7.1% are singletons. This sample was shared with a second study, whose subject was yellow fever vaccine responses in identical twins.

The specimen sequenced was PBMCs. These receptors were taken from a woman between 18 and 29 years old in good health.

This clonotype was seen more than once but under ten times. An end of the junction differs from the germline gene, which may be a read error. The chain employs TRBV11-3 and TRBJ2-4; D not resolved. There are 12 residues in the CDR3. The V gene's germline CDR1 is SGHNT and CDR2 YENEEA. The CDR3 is CASSLARNIQYF. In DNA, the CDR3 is TGTGCCAGCAGCTTAGCCAGAAACATTCAGTACTTC.

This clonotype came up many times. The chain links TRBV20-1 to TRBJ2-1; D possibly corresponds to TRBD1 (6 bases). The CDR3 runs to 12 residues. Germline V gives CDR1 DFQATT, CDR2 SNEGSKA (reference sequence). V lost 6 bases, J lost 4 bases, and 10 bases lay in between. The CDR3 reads CSAPDSYNEQFF. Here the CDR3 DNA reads TGCAGTGCACCGGACAGTTACAATGAGCAGTTCTTC.

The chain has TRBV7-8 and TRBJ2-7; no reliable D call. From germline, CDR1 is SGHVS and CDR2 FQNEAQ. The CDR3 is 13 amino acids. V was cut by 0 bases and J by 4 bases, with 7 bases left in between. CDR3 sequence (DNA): TGTGCCAGCAGCTTAGCAGTCGGGTACGAGCAGTACTTC. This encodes CASSLAVGYEQYF.

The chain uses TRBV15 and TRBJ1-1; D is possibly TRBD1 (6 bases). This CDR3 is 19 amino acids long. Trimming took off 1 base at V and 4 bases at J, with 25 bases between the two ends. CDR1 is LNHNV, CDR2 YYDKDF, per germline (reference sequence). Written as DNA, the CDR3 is TGTGCCACCAGCAGAGTGGGTGGGCAGGGGAGGTTTGAAATCACTGAAGCTTTCTTT. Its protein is CATSRVGGQGRFEITEAFF. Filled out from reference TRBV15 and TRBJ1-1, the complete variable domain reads DAMVIQNPRYQVTQFGKPVTLSCSQTLNHNVMYWYQQKSSQAPKLLFHYYDKDFNNEADTPDNFQSRRPNTSFCFLDIRSPGLGDTAMYLCATSRVGGQGRFEITEAFFGQGTRLTVV.

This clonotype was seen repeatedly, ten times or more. Here the CDR3 DNA reads TGTGCCAGCAGTTTGGGGACACTGCCAAACCCTTACTTC. As protein: CASSLGTLPNPYF. The rearrangement links TRBV12-3 or TRBV12-4 to TRBJ2-7; TRBD1 might be the D (6 bases). The V end lost 3 bases, the J end lost 13 bases, and 19 bases lay between the germline ends. This CDR3 is built from 13 residues.

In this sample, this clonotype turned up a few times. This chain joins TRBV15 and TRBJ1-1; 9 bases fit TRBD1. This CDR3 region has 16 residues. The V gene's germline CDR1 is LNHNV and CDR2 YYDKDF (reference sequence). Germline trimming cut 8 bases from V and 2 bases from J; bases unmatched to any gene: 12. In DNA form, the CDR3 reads TGTGCCACCGGACAGGGGAGGGTGTTTAGAAACACTGAAGCTTTCTTT. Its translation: CATGQGRVFRNTEAFF.

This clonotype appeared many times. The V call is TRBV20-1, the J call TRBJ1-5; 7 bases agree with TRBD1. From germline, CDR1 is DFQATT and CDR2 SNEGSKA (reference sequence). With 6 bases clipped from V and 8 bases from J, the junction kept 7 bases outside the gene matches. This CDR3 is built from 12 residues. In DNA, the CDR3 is TGCAGTGCCCAGGGACAGTTCGAGCCCCAGCATTTT. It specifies CSAQGQFEPQHF.

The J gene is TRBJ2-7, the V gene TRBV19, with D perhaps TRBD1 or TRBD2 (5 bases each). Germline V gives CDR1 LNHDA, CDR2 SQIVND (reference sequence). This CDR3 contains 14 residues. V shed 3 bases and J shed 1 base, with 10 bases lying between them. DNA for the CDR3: TGTGCCAGTAGTATTGGGGGAGCGTCCTACGAGCAGTACTTC. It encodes CASSIGGASYEQYF.

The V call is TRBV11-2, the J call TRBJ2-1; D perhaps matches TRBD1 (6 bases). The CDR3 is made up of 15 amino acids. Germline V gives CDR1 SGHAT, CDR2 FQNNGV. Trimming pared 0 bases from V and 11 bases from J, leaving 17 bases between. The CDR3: CASSLEGTQGLKQFF. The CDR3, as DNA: TGTGCCAGCAGCTTAGAGGGTACACAGGGATTAAAGCAGTTCTTC.

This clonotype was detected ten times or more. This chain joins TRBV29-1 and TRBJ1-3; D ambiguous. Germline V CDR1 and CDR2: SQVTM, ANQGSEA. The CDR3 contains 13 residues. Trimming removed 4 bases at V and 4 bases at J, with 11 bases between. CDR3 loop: CSVGEVAGNTIYF. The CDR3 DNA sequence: TGCAGCGTTGGGGAGGTTGCCGGAAACACCATATATTTT.

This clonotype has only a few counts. The CDR3 sequence is CASSPSRGGGEQYV. CDR3 nucleotide sequence: TGTGCCAGCAGTCCATCCAGGGGCGGGGGGGAGCAGTACGTC. The V gene is TRBV12-3 or TRBV12-4, the J gene TRBJ2-7, with 8 nucleotides matching TRBD2. V trimming: 5 bases; J trimming: 7 bases; junction bases outside the gene matches: 10. The CDR3 is 14 amino acids.

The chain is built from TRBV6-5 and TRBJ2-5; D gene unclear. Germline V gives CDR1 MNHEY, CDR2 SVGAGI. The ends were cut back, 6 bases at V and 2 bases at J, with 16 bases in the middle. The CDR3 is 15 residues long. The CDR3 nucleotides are TGTGCCAGCAGCTCCTCTGCTGGCAGACAAGAGACCCAGTACTTC. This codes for CASSSSAGRQETQYF.

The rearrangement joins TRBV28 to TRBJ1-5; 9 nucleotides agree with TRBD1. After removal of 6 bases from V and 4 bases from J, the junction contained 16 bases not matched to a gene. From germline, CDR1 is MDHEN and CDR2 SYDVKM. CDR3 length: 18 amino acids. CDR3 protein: CASRTSGTGYFSNQPQHF. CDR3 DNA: TGTGCCAGCAGAACCTCCGGGACAGGGTACTTTTCTAATCAGCCCCAGCATTTT. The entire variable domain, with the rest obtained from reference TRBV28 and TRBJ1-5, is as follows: DVKVTQSSRYLVKRTGEKVFLECVQDMDHENMFWYRQDPGLGLRLIYFSYDVKMKEKGDIPEGYSVSREKKERFSLILESASTNQTSMYLCASRTSGTGYFSNQPQHFGDGTRLSIL.

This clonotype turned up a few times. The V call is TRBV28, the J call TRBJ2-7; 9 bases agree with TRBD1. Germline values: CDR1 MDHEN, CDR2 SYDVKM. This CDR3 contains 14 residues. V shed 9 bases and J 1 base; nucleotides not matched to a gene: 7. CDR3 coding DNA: TGTGCCAGTTATACCGGGACAGGGTCCTACGAGCAGTACTTC. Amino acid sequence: CASYTGTGSYEQYF.

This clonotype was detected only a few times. The DNA for the CDR3 is TGTGCCAGCAGCTGGGTGGGGGGGAGATACAATGAGCAGTTCTTC. Residues: CASSWVGGRYNEQFF. The chain joins TRBV6-2 or TRBV6-3 to TRBJ2-1, with 7 nucleotides matching TRBD2. The CDR3 has 15 amino acids. Losses at the gene ends were 6 bases for V and 4 bases for J; bases not matched to a gene: 9. Looked up from germline, CDR1 is MNHEY and CDR2 is SVGEGT.

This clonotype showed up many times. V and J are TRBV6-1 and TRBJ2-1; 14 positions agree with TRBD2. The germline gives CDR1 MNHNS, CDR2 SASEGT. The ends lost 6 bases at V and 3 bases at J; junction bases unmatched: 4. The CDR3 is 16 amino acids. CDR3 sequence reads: CASRRTSGGIYNEQFF. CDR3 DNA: TGTGCCAGCAGACGGACTAGCGGGGGGATCTACAATGAGCAGTTCTTC.

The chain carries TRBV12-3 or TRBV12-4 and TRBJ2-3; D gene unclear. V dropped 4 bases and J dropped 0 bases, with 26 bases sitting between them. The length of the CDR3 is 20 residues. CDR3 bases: TGTGCCAGCAGTTCCGTGCCGCGTGGGGTCCTGGTTGCTAGCACAGATACGCAGTATTTT. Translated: CASSSVPRGVLVASTDTQYF.

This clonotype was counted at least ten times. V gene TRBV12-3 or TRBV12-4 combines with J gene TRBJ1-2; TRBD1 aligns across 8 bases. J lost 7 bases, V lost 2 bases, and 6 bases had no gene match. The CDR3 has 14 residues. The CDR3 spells CASSLSTGAGGYTF. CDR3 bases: TGTGCCAGCAGTTTATCGACAGGGGCTGGTGGCTACACCTTC.